This T cell receptor (beta chain) comes out of a study of shared clonotypes between healthy human individuals. Study results and limitations: Generation probabilities of non-shared clonotypes were lower (relative to those shared by all four donors).

Concerning this clone: What it recognizes is unknown.

CD45RO-negative cells were positively selected for CCR7, leaving out terminally differentiated effector memory CD45RA+ cells. The V gene's germline CDR1 is SEHNR and CDR2 FQNEAQ (reference sequence). With 1 base removed from V and 4 bases from J, the gap between germline ends came to 10 bases. There are 14 residues in the CDR3. In replicate PCRs of sorted subsets, approximately 210 ng DNA, about 29,000 T cell genomes, was used. Sequencing used immunoSEQ multiplex PCR; TCRdb keeps in-frame clones, though not all of them. The sample records under 850,000 clones, around 92% being singletons. The rearrangement uses TRBV7-9 and TRBJ2-5; D gene unclear. Sequenced: naive CD8+ T cells sorted from blood. This receptor was identified in a man aged 30-40 years in good health. The CDR3 DNA reads as TGTGCCAGCAGCTTAGAGTCGAGCTCAGAGACCCAGTACTTC. Translation gives CASSLESSSETQYF.